This TCR beta chain came from a study of vaccination effects on CD4 cells after COVID-19. The overall study: With 7.5 to 10 ug/ml peptides and around 9.6 IU/ml IL-2, a few million PBMC per well were cultured. Study findings and constraints: Late post-vaccination, clones induced by infection and those induced by vaccine underwent marked clonal contraction.

CD4+ T cells were isolated after nine to ten days of culture. Participants completed two doses of the BNT162b2 or mRNA-1273 vaccine. People in the vaccine group had not been infected with SARS-CoV-2 before, and their nucleocapsid antibodies were negative. Cultures got half-medium changes with IL-2 on days 3 and 7. V shed 2 bases and J 4 bases; nucleotides not matched to a gene: 2. Germline V gives CDR1 SGDLS, CDR2 YYNGEE. The CDR3 consists of 14 residues. As for this clone: Its target is unknown.

Using immunoSEQ multiplex PCR, the repertoire was profiled, and TCRdb retains in-frame clones only, with some absent. The sample has roughly 45,000 clones, roughly 72% seen once. The rearrangement links TRBV9 to TRBJ2-5; 10 nucleotides agree with TRBD1. The sample in question was CD4+ T cells from PBMCs cultured without peptide, obtained after COVID-19 vaccination. This TCR was recovered from a human donor who received a COVID-19 vaccine. As DNA, the CDR3 is TGTGCCAGCAGCGTTGACAGGGGGCGAGAGACCCAGTACTTC. It is translated as CASSVDRGRETQYF.